This entry lists 23 T cell receptor beta chains sequenced from one sample in a study of T cell responses to AZD1222 COVID-19 vaccine. The protocol was immunoSEQ multiplex PCR, while the TCRdb copy is restricted to in-frame clones and leaves out a portion. The profile covers about 170,000 clones, with around 85% appearing a single time and over 1% taken by the ten largest. The sequencing used peripheral blood, collected 28 days after the second AZD1222 dose. The receptors originated from an adult who received the AZD1222 COVID-19 vaccine.

The V gene is TRBV5-8, the J gene TRBJ2-5; weak D call: TRBD1 (6 bases). Trimming removed 6 bases at V and 5 bases at J, with 14 bases between. The germline V gene encodes CDR1 SGHTS and CDR2 YDEGEE. CDR3 length: 13 residues. The chain's CDR3 is CASITGISETQYF. DNA of the CDR3: TGTGCCAGCATCACAGGGATTTCGGAGACCCAGTACTTC. The full variable domain, its missing parts supplied by reference TRBV5-8 and TRBJ2-5, is EAGVTQSPTHLIKTRGQQATLRCSPISGHTSVYWYQQALGLGLQFLLWYDEGEERNRGNFPPRFSGRQFPNYSSELNVNALELEDSALYLCASITGISETQYFGPGTRLLVL.

The V gene is TRBV2, the J gene TRBJ2-1; tentative D call: TRBD2 (6 bases). The CDR3 is 17 residues long. The germline CDR1 and CDR2 sequences are SNHLY and FYNNEI. Trimming removed 5 bases from V and 3 bases from J, with 20 bases in between. This CDR3 reads CASSRFASGTGYNEQFF. CDR3 bases: TGTGCCAGCAGTAGATTCGCCTCCGGGACTGGCTACAATGAGCAGTTCTTC.

J is TRBJ1-1 and V is TRBV6-5; TRBD1 is a possible D gene (5 bases). The germline CDR1 and CDR2 sequences are MNHEY and SVGAGI. V gave up 5 bases and J gave up 2 bases, with 9 bases separating them. The CDR3 sequence is 13 residues long. The CDR3: CASSKTDNTEAFF. The CDR3 nucleotides read TGTGCCAGCAGTAAGACAGATAACACTGAAGCTTTCTTT.

V and J are TRBV6-1 and TRBJ2-3; TRBD2 agrees at 14 bases. The ends lost 3 bases at V and 3 bases at J; junction bases unmatched: 2. The CDR3 consists of 16 residues. Germline V gives CDR1 MNHNS, CDR2 SASEGT. The CDR3 DNA reads as TGTGCCAGCAGTGAGACTAGCGGGGGGGCGACAGATACGCAGTATTTT. It translates to CASSETSGGATDTQYF.

The rearrangement links TRBV11-3 to TRBJ1-6; D possibly corresponds to TRBD1 (5 bases). The length of the CDR3 is 13 residues. Germline CDR1 and CDR2: SGHNT and YENEEA. Trimming left V 2 bases short and J 10 bases short, with 9 bases between. The CDR3 loop reads CASSLTPGSPLHF. CDR3 in DNA: TGTGCCAGCAGCTTAACGCCAGGGTCACCCCTCCACTTT.

The chain uses TRBV19 and TRBJ1-3, with 8 bases aligning to TRBD1. V shed 6 bases, J shed 4 bases, and the junction held 20 bases outside the gene matches. This CDR3 region has 19 residues. Germline V CDR1 and CDR2: LNHDA, SQIVND (reference sequence). CDR3 in DNA: TGTGCCAGTAGACCCACCCCGGGACAGGACGCCTCAAGGGGAAACACCATATATTTT. As protein: CASRPTPGQDASRGNTIYF.

The chain uses TRBV19 and TRBJ1-1; TRBD1 matches 10 bases. Germline V CDR1 and CDR2: LNHDA, SQIVND (reference sequence). This CDR3 is 15 amino acids long. Unmatched junction bases numbered 10, after V lost 5 bases and J lost 7 bases. In DNA form, the CDR3 reads TGTGCCAGTAGTTGGTGGCGGGACAGGGGAAGTGAAGCTTTCTTT. Residues: CASSWWRDRGSEAFF.

The chain carries TRBV10-2 and TRBJ2-7, with a possible D match to TRBD2 (7 bases). The CDR3 runs to 15 residues. The germline CDR1 and CDR2 sequences are WSHSY and SAAADI. Trimming removed 8 bases at V and 3 bases at J, with 20 bases between. The CDR3 coding sequence is TGCGCCAGCCGCATCCGGGGGGCGGAGAGCTACGAGCAGTACTTC. Its translation is CASRIRGAESYEQYF.

This chain uses TRBV5-6 with TRBJ2-5, with 7 bases aligning to TRBD2. The trim removed 4 bases at V and 7 bases at J, leaving 7 bases unmatched. Germline CDR1 is SGHDT and CDR2 is YYEEEE. The CDR3 contains 13 residues. DNA of the CDR3: TGTGCCAGCAGCCGGAGATGGGGGGGGACCCAGTACTTC. Its translation is CASSRRWGGTQYF.

This chain joins TRBV7-6 and TRBJ2-3, with 11 positions matching TRBD2. The germline CDR1 and CDR2 sequences are SGHVS and FNYEAQ. The CDR3 sequence is 16 residues long. V shed 4 bases, J shed 1 base, and the junction held 4 bases outside the gene matches. The CDR3 coding sequence is TGTGCCAGCAGCTCGATACTAGCGGGGGGCACAGATACGCAGTATTTT. This translates into CASSSILAGGTDTQYF.

The rearrangement joins TRBV11-2 to TRBJ1-6, with D possibly matching TRBD1 (6 bases). The CDR3 is made up of 15 amino acids. Trimming took off 5 bases at V and 9 bases at J, with 17 bases between the two ends. Germline V gene sequence: CDR1 SGHAT, CDR2 FQNNGV. As DNA, the CDR3 is TGTGCCAGCAGCCAAGACAGGACGGGGACTTCACCCCTCCACTTT. Its protein product is CASSQDRTGTSPLHF.

The chain carries TRBV14 and TRBJ2-3; 9 bases align to TRBD2. CDR1 SGHDN and CDR2 FVKESK come from the germline V gene. V was clipped by 4 bases and J by 2 bases; unmatched bases: 7. CDR3 length: 16 amino acids. The CDR3 bases are TGTGCCAGCAGCCCCGAGCGGGGGGTCTTCACAGATACGCAGTATTTT. This gives the protein CASSPERGVFTDTQYF.

The CDR3 sequence: CAISERDRGNTEAFF. The DNA for the CDR3 is TGTGCCATCAGTGAGAGGGATAGGGGGAACACTGAAGCTTTCTTT. J is TRBJ1-1 and V is TRBV10-3; a possible D gene is TRBD1 (5 bases). This CDR3 has 15 amino acids. V gave up 2 bases and J gave up 1 base, with 11 bases separating them. CDR1 is ENHRY, CDR2 SYGVKD, per germline.

V and J are TRBV19 and TRBJ1-6; 7 bases match TRBD1. There are 14 residues in the CDR3. Germline CDR1 and CDR2: LNHDA and SQIVND (reference sequence). V was clipped by 6 bases and J by 3 bases; unmatched bases: 2. The CDR3: CASRRDSYNSPLHF. The CDR3 DNA is TGTGCCAGTAGACGGGACAGCTATAATTCACCCCTCCACTTT.

The V call is TRBV19, the J call TRBJ2-7; no clear D gene. Trimming removed 5 bases at V and 5 bases at J, with 10 bases between. Germline CDR1 LNHDA, CDR2 SQIVND (reference sequence). CDR3 length equals 12 residues. The CDR3 sequence is CASSQGHDEQYF. In nucleotides, the CDR3 is TGTGCCAGTAGTCAAGGGCACGACGAGCAGTACTTC.

The chain is built from TRBV4-1 and TRBJ1-2, with D perhaps TRBD1 (5 bases). CDR3 length: 15 residues. V dropped 1 base and J dropped 8 bases, with 17 bases sitting between them. Germline assignment: CDR1 MGHRA and CDR2 YSYEKL. DNA for the CDR3: TGCGCCAGCAGCCAAGTGTCCCCGGGGCTCGGAGGCTACACCTTC. Its protein product is CASSQVSPGLGGYTF.

The V gene is TRBV9, the J gene TRBJ1-2; 9 positions agree with TRBD1. The CDR3 is 18 amino acids. Germline assignment: CDR1 SGDLS and CDR2 YYNGEE. V lost 0 bases to trimming and J lost 0 bases; unmatched junction nucleotides: 9. CDR3 coding DNA: TGTGCCAGCAGCGTAGGGGTGGGACAGGGAAGAACTAACTATGGCTACACCTTC. Encoded protein: CASSVGVGQGRTNYGYTF.

The V call is TRBV18, the J call TRBJ2-5; D remains unclear. Germline V CDR1 and CDR2: KGHSH, LQKENI. The CDR3 totals 12 residues. The V end lost 6 bases, the J end lost 3 bases, and 8 bases lay between the germline ends. CDR3 in amino acids: CASSPLEETQYF. DNA for the CDR3: TGTGCCAGCTCCCCATTAGAAGAGACCCAGTACTTC.

This clone has a single count. The chain is built from TRBV2 and TRBJ2-2; 10 nucleotides align to TRBD1. In germline, CDR1 is SNHLY, CDR2 FYNNEI. The CDR3 covers 15 residues. Trimming took 7 bases from V and 0 from J; bases not matched to a gene: 2. The CDR3, as DNA: TGTGCCAGCACCGGGACAGGGGCGAACACCGGGGAGCTGTTTTTT. Its translation is CASTGTGANTGELFF.

This clone was recorded once. The chain recombines TRBV9 with TRBJ2-3, with TRBD2 as a possible D gene (5 bases). The V gene lost 4 bases and the J gene lost 5 bases, with 11 bases spanning the gap. This CDR3 region has 13 residues. CDR1 is SGDLS and CDR2 is YYNGEE in the germline V gene. The CDR3: CASSPTGKDTQYF. The CDR3 DNA is TGTGCCAGCAGCCCCACCGGGAAAGATACGCAGTATTTT.

The gene calls are TRBV27 and TRBJ2-7; 7 bases align to TRBD2. After removal of 0 bases from V and 2 bases from J, the junction contained 7 bases not matched to a gene. CDR3 length: 16 residues. From germline, CDR1 is MNHEY and CDR2 SMNVEV (reference sequence). The CDR3 coding sequence is TGTGCCAGCAGTTTATCCGGCCTAGCGGTTCCCTACGAGCAGTACTTC. This codes for CASSLSGLAVPYEQYF.

The rearrangement uses TRBV15 and TRBJ1-3; D is possibly TRBD1 (6 bases). Trimming pared 3 bases from V and 4 bases from J, leaving 7 bases between. The germline CDR1 and CDR2 sequences are LNHNV and YYDKDF (reference sequence). The CDR3 loop spans 13 amino acids. The CDR3 protein is CATSRDRGNTIYF. The CDR3 bases are TGTGCCACCAGCAGGGACAGAGGAAACACCATATATTTT.

The gene calls are TRBV19 and TRBJ2-4; possible D gene TRBD1, 6 bases. Trimming cost V 2 bases and J 1 base, with 9 bases left between them. Germline V CDR1 and CDR2: LNHDA, SQIVND (reference sequence). This CDR3 contains 15 residues. CDR3 nucleotides: TGTGCCAGTAGTATACAGGGGAACGCCAAAAACATTCAGTACTTC. Translation: CASSIQGNAKNIQYF.